This passage covers 17 T cell receptor beta chains from one sample sequenced in a study of blood T cell repertoires in COVID-19. Profiled with immunoSEQ multiplex PCR; TCRdb holds only in-frame clones, not every one. The table shows under 250,000 clones, with around four fifths occurring only once. Material for sequencing was PBMCs or T cells enriched from blood (not recorded which). Receptor source: a woman between 40 and 50 years old who had been exposed to COVID-19.

The CDR3 region is CASSISRQGIHEQYF. The CDR3, as DNA: TGTGCCAGCAGTATTAGCCGACAGGGAATCCACGAGCAGTACTTC. The chain uses TRBV6-5 and TRBJ2-7; TRBD1 agrees at 7 bases. Germline V CDR1 and CDR2: MNHEY, SVGAGI. This CDR3 has 15 residues. V lost 5 bases to trimming and J lost 5 bases; unmatched junction nucleotides: 12.

CDR3 sequence (DNA): TGTGCCAGCCCCCCGGCCGAGGGGGCCTACCAAGAGACCCAGTACTTC. Translating gives CASPPAEGAYQETQYF. This rearrangement joins TRBV2 to TRBJ2-5; 7 positions agree with TRBD1. From germline, CDR1 is SNHLY and CDR2 FYNNEI. This CDR3 is 16 amino acids long. V dropped 8 bases and J dropped 0; count of bases not matched to a gene: 12.

The table lists this clone with a few counts. The same CDR3 is also encoded by other DNA sequences in this sample. V usage is TRBV20-1 and J usage is TRBJ1-2, with D uncertain. CDR1 and CDR2 from the germline V gene are DFQATT and SNEGSKA (reference sequence). The CDR3 consists of 12 residues. The V end was cut by 3 bases, the J end by 3 bases, with 8 bases between. The CDR3 DNA reads TGCAGTGCTAGTATCGGAGACTATGGCTACACCTTC. It translates to CSASIGDYGYTF.

The V and J genes are TRBV24-1 and TRBJ2-1, with D maybe TRBD2 (7 bases). There are 14 residues in the CDR3. V lost 5 bases, J lost 6 bases, and 13 bases lay in between. Germline CDR1 is KGHDR and CDR2 is SFDVKD. The CDR3 coding sequence is TGTGCCACCAGTGTCGGGGGGCTCGTCAATGAGCAGTTCTTC. Amino acid sequence: CATSVGGLVNEQFF.

The J gene is TRBJ1-1, the V gene TRBV4-2; D is unresolved. The CDR3 is made up of 15 amino acids. Trimming took 4 bases from V and 4 from J, leaving 16 bases between them. The V gene's germline CDR1 is LGHNA and CDR2 YNFKEQ. The CDR3 region is CASSLDDVPGTEAFF. The CDR3 coding sequence is TGTGCCAGCAGCCTTGACGATGTGCCGGGCACTGAAGCTTTCTTT.

V is TRBV19 and J is TRBJ1-6; D unresolved. Germline V lookup: CDR1 LNHDA, CDR2 SQIVND (reference sequence). The germline V and J ends were trimmed by 4 bases and 3 bases, with 10 bases remaining between them. This CDR3 comprises 15 residues. As DNA, the CDR3 is TGTGCCAGTAGTACAGACACTTACTATAATTCACCCCTCCACTTT. Its translation: CASSTDTYYNSPLHF.

The gene calls are TRBV27 and TRBJ2-5; 7 positions agree with TRBD1. V was pared by 5 bases and J by 5 bases, with 11 bases of the junction left unmatched. CDR3 length equals 15 residues. Germline CDR1 and CDR2: MNHEY and SMNVEV (reference sequence). The CDR3 sequence: CASSRSGTASETQYF. The CDR3 DNA reads TGTGCCAGCAGTAGATCCGGGACAGCCTCTGAGACCCAGTACTTC.

The chain combines TRBV5-1 with TRBJ2-7; TRBD2 matches 12 bases. Trimming at V came to 4 bases and at J to 4 bases, leaving 6 bases not matched to a gene. The CDR3 is made up of 15 amino acids. From germline, CDR1 is SGHRS and CDR2 YFSETQ. The CDR3 loop reads CASSLAGGTLYEQYF. DNA for the CDR3: TGCGCCAGCAGCCTAGCGGGGGGGACCCTTTACGAGCAGTACTTC.

This clone was recorded a few times. The identical CDR3 is also encoded by other nucleotide sequences in the sample. The CDR3 loop is CASSPDRNQPQHF. In DNA, the CDR3 is TGTGCCAGCTCACCGGACAGAAATCAGCCCCAGCATTTT. The chain couples TRBV18 to TRBJ1-5; D might be TRBD1 (6 bases). CDR3 length: 13 residues. Germline lookup yields CDR1 KGHSH and CDR2 LQKENI. The V gene lost 3 bases and the J gene lost 4 bases, with 7 bases spanning the gap. The whole variable domain, remainder taken from reference TRBV18 and TRBJ1-5, is NAGVMQNPRHLVRRRGQEARLRCSPMKGHSHVYWYRQLPEEGLKFMVYLQKENIIDESGMPKERFSAEFPKEGPSILRIQQVVRGDSAAYFCASSPDRNQPQHFGDGTRLSIL.

For the CDR3, the DNA is TGCGCCAGCAGCTTGGCGCGCGGGGGGGCCAACACCGGGGAGCTGTTTTTT. Amino acid sequence: CASSLARGGANTGELFF. The chain combines TRBV5-1 with TRBJ2-2; 9 positions match TRBD2. In germline, CDR1 is SGHRS, CDR2 YFSETQ. Germline trimming cut 0 bases from V and 2 bases from J; bases unmatched to any gene: 5. The CDR3 spans 17 residues.

The rearrangement joins TRBV6-5 to TRBJ2-7, with TRBD1 matching over 8 bases. Germline CDR1 reads MNHEY; CDR2 reads SVGAGI. CDR3 length equals 12 residues. Losses at the gene ends were 10 bases for V and 7 bases for J; bases not matched to a gene: 9. The CDR3 region is CAIGQGGREQYF. DNA of the CDR3: TGTGCCATCGGACAGGGCGGTCGGGAGCAGTACTTC.

The rearrangement links TRBV5-1 to TRBJ1-1; the D is unclear. Trimming removed 4 bases at V and 5 bases at J, with 12 bases between. CDR3 length equals 13 residues. CDR1 is SGHRS, CDR2 YFSETQ, per germline. CDR3 coding DNA: TGCGCCAGCAGCAAAACGGTAACGACTGAAGCTTTCTTT. This translates into CASSKTVTTEAFF.

The V call is TRBV19, the J call TRBJ1-2; 10 bases are shared with TRBD1. Germline values: CDR1 LNHDA, CDR2 SQIVND (reference sequence). This CDR3 comprises 15 residues. V was clipped by 5 bases and J by 1 base; unmatched bases: 4. The CDR3 loop is CASSPDRGRNYGYTF. The CDR3 DNA is TGTGCCAGTAGTCCAGACAGGGGGCGTAACTATGGCTACACCTTC.

This clone came up a few times. The J gene is TRBJ2-7, the V gene TRBV5-6, with D possibly TRBD2 on 6 matching bases. Germline-derived CDR1 and CDR2 are SGHDT and YYEEEE. This CDR3 spans 15 amino acids. V lost 3 bases, J lost 1 base, and 14 bases lay in between. CDR3: CASSSAAGQSYEQYF. As DNA, the CDR3 is TGTGCCAGCAGCTCTGCCGCGGGGCAGTCCTACGAGCAGTACTTC.

This clone appeared a few times. This chain joins TRBV28 and TRBJ1-1; D is perhaps TRBD1 (5 bases). The V end was cut by 9 bases, the J end by 5 bases, with 28 bases between. The CDR3 covers 17 residues. CDR1 and CDR2 from the germline V gene are MDHEN and SYDVKM. CDR3 in amino acids: CASPSQGPKHRGTEAFF. CDR3 in DNA: TGTGCCAGTCCCTCTCAGGGCCCCAAGCACCGGGGGACTGAAGCTTTCTTT.

The rearrangement links TRBV6-5 to TRBJ2-1, with TRBD2 matching 10 bases. J was trimmed by 3 bases and V by 5 bases; bases with no gene match: 4. Germline values: CDR1 MNHEY, CDR2 SVGAGI. There are 15 residues in the CDR3. In DNA form, the CDR3 reads TGTGCCAGCAGTCCAGAGCGGGGGGGCTACAATGAGCAGTTCTTC. Encoded protein: CASSPERGGYNEQFF.

V usage is TRBV11-2 and J usage is TRBJ2-5; 9 nucleotides agree with TRBD2. The trim removed 3 bases at V and 5 bases at J, leaving 4 bases unmatched. The CDR3 spans 14 residues. CDR1 and CDR2 (germline): SGHAT, FQNNGV. As DNA, the CDR3 is TGTGCCAGCAGCTTCGCGGGGGGGCCGGAGACCCAGTACTTC. This gives the protein CASSFAGGPETQYF.